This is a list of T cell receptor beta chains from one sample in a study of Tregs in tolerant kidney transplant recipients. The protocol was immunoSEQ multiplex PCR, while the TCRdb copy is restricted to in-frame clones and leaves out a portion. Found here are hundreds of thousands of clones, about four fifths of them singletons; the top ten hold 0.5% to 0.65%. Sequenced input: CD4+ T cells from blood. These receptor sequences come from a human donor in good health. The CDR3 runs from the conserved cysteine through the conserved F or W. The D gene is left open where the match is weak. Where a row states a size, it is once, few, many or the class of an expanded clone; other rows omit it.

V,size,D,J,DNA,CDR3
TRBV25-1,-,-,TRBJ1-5,TGTGCCAGCAGTCTCCGGGATCAGCCCCAGCATTTT,CASSLRDQPQHF
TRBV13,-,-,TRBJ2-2,TGTGCCAGCAGCTTAGGTGGGGCCAGTTTTACCACCGGGGAGCTGTTTTTT,CASSLGGASFTTGELFF
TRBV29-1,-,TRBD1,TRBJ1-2,TGCAGCGTCTTAACAGGGGGACTTAACTATGGCTACACCTTC,CSVLTGGLNYGYTF
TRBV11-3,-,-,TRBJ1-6,TGTGCCAGCAGCCCGGGCCCTACGACAAATTCACCCCTCCACTTT,CASSPGPTTNSPLHF
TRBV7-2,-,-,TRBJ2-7,TGTGCCAGCAGCTTAGTCCAGGACTCCTACGAGCAGTACTTC,CASSLVQDSYEQYF
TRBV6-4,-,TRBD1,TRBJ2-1,TGTGCCAGCAGTCCGTCGGGACAGGGGTACAATGAGCAGTTCTTC,CASSPSGQGYNEQFF
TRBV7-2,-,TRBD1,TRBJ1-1,TGTGCCAGCCTTCAGCAGAGGGGGCTTACTGAAGCTTTCTTT,CASLQQRGLTEAFF
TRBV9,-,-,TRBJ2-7,TGTGCCAGCAGCGGAGGTCCCGGGACCTCCTACGAGCAGTACTTC,CASSGGPGTSYEQYF
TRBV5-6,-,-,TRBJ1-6,TGTGCCAGCAGCCCCCGACTTCGGGATTCACCCCTCCACTTT,CASSPRLRDSPLHF
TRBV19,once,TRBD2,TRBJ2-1,TGTGCCAGTAGTATCGGGACTAGCGGGGGGTATCAGTTCTTC,CASSIGTSGGYQFF
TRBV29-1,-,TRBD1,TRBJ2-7,TGCAGCGTTGGCCGGGACAGGGACTACGAGCAGTACTTC,CSVGRDRDYEQYF
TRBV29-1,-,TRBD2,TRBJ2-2,TGCAGCGTTGAAACGGGGGGGTTTCTGTTTTTT,CSVETGGFLFF
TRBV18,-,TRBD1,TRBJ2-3,TGTGCCAGCTCACCCACGGCGTATACAGGGGGAACAGATACGCAGTATTTT,CASSPTAYTGGTDTQYF
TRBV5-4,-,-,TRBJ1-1,TGTGCCAGCAGCTCCGTGCGGAACACTGAAGCTTTCTTT,CASSSVRNTEAFF
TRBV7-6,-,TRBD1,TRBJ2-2,TGTGCCAGCAGCGGACAGGTCGCGGACACCGGGGAGCTGTTTTTT,CASSGQVADTGELFF
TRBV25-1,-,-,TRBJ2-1,TGTGCCAGCAGTGAATGGGCGGGACCCTACAATGAGCAGTTCTTC,CASSEWAGPYNEQFF
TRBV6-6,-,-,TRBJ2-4,TGTGCCAGCAGTACCGATACCCTAGCCAAAAACATTCAGTACTTC,CASSTDTLAKNIQYF
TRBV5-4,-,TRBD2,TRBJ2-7,TGTGCCAGCAGGCCTGGGACTAGCGGGAGTCTACCCTACGAGCAGTACTTC,CASRPGTSGSLPYEQYF
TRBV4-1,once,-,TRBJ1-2,TGCGCCAGCAGCGAGCTCGCTACAGTGGCACCCTATGGCTACACCTTC,CASSELATVAPYGYTF
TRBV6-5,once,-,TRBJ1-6,TGTGCCAGCAGTCGACAGACCAATTCACCCCTCCACTTT,CASSRQTNSPLHF
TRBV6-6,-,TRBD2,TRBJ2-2,TGTGCCAGCAGAGACCACCTAGCGGGAGGGGTCGGGGAGCTGTTTTTT,CASRDHLAGGVGELFF
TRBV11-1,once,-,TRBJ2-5,TGTGCCACCTCGGACGGCTACCAAGAGACCCAGTACTTC,CATSDGYQETQYF
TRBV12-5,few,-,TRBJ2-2,TGTGCTAGTGGTGGACCTGCCACCGGGGAGCTGTTTTTT,CASGGPATGELFF
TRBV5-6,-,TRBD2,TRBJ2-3,TGTGCCAGCAGCCCCTCCCCACTAGCGGGGGTAGGGGGGGCGCAGTATTTT,CASSPSPLAGVGGAQYF
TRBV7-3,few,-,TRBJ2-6,TGTGCCAGCAGCACACTAGAGGCTGGGGCCAACGTCCTGACTTTC,CASSTLEAGANVLTF
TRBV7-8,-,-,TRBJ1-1,TGTGCCAGCAGGAGGGCAGCGAACACTGAAGCTTTCTTT,CASRRAANTEAFF
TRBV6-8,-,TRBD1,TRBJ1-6,TGTGCCAGCAGAGGGGACAGCGCTAGCTCCTATAATTCACCCCTCCACTTT,CASRGDSASSYNSPLHF
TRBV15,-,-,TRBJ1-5,TGTGCCACCAGCAGAGATCGCAGTTATAGCAATCAGCCCCAGCATTTT,CATSRDRSYSNQPQHF
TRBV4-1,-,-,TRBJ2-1,TGCGCCAGCAGCCAAGTCGGACGGAGCTACAATGAGCAGTTCTTC,CASSQVGRSYNEQFF
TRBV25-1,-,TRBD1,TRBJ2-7,TGTGCCAGCAGCAGGGGGTACGAGCAGTACTTC,CASSRGYEQYF
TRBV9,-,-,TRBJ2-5,TGTGCCAGCAGCGTATCGACGGGGGAGACCCAGTACTTC,CASSVSTGETQYF
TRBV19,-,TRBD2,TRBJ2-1,TGTGCCAGTAGTATTCAACTAGCGGGGAACAATGAGCAGTTCTTC,CASSIQLAGNNEQFF
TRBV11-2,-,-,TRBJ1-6,TGTGCCAGCAGCTTAGTAGGGCTTAGCTCCTATAATTCACCCCTCCACTTT,CASSLVGLSSYNSPLHF
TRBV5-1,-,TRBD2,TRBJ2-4,TGCGCCAGCAGCTTGGAAGGTAGCGGGAGTATGTACTTC,CASSLEGSGSMYF
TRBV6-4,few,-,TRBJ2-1,TGTGCCAGCAGGCGGGACTCCGCCTACAATGAGCAGTTCTTC,CASRRDSAYNEQFF
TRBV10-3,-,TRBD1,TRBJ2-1,TGTGCCATCAGTGATACCAGAGGGGGCCGGAATGAGCAGTTCTTC,CAISDTRGGRNEQFF
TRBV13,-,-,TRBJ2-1,TGTGCCAGCAGCAAACGACCAGACAGCTTCTCCTACAATGAGCAGTTCTTC,CASSKRPDSFSYNEQFF
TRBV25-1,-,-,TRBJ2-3,TGTGCCAGCAGTGCACCCGTCACAGATACGCAGTATTTT,CASSAPVTDTQYF
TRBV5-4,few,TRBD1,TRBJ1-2,TGTGCCAGCAGCTTGGTGACAGGGGTATCTAACTATGGCTACACCTTC,CASSLVTGVSNYGYTF
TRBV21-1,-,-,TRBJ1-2,TGTGCCAGCATCGTCGACGCTCCAGGCTACACCTTC,CASIVDAPGYTF
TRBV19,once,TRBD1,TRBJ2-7,TGTGCCAGTAGTCGTGACAGGGGATACGAGCAGTACTTC,CASSRDRGYEQYF
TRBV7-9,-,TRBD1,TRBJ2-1,TGTGCCAGCAGCTTAAGGGACAGGGGGCTTGAGCAGTTCTTC,CASSLRDRGLEQFF
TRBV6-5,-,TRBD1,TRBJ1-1,TGTGCCAGCAGTTACTCGAACAGGGGGTACACTGAAGCTTTCTTT,CASSYSNRGYTEAFF
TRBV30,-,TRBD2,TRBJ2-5,TGTGCCTGGAGTGTTGTGGGAGGGGAGACCCAGTACTTC,CAWSVVGGETQYF
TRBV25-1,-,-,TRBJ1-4,TGTGCCAGCAGTGGTTACAGGGTGGGTGAAAAACTGTTTTTT,CASSGYRVGEKLFF
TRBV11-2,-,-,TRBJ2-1,TGTGCCAGCAGCTCGACCTTTTGGGGGTTCTTC,CASSSTFWGFF
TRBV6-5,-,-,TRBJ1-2,TGTGCCAGCAGTTACGATAAGGGCATGGCGGCTGGCTACACCTTC,CASSYDKGMAAGYTF
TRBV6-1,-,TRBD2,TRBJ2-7,TGTGCCAGCAGTGAAGTATCCGGGAGGCCGCACTACGAGCAGTACTTC,CASSEVSGRPHYEQYF
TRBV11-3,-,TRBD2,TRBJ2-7,TGTGCCAGCAGCTCGGGGGGCTACGAGCAGTACTTC,CASSSGGYEQYF
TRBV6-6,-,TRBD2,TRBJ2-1,TGTGCCAGCACCCGGGGGGTGCGGGGCTCCTACAATGAGCAGTTCTTC,CASTRGVRGSYNEQFF
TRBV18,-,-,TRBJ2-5,TGTGCCAGCTCACCGACTGTTCAAGAGACCCAGTACTTC,CASSPTVQETQYF
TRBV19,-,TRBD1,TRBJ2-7,TGTGCCAGTAGGGGGACAGGGACCCACGAGCAGTACTTC,CASRGTGTHEQYF
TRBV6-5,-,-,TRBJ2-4,TGTGCCAGCAGACCACCCACAGGCGACAAAAACATTCAGTACTTC,CASRPPTGDKNIQYF
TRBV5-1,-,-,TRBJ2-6,TGCGCCAGCAGCTTGAGGTCCACTGGGGCCAACGTCCTGACTTTC,CASSLRSTGANVLTF
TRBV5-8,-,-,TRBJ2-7,TGTGCCAGCAGCTTGCGCCCACAGGGCTCCTACGAGCAGTACTTC,CASSLRPQGSYEQYF
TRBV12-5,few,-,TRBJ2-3,TGTGCTAGTGGTTTGGTGAAGGATGGGGAAACTAGCACAGATACGCAGTATTTT,CASGLVKDGETSTDTQYF
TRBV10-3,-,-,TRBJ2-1,TGTGCCATCAGTGAGCCCAGTCGACAGGGAGGGGATGAGCAGTTCTTC,CAISEPSRQGGDEQFF
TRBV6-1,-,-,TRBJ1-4,TGTGCCAGCAGTGAAGCCTCAACTAATGAAAAACTGTTTTTT,CASSEASTNEKLFF
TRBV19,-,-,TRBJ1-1,TGTGCCAGCTCCGAAGGGCCTCTCATGAACACTGAAGCTTTCTTT,CASSEGPLMNTEAFF
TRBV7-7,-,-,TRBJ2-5,TGTGCTAGCAGCTCCGGGACACTACCTTTCCAAGAGACCCAGTACTTC,CASSSGTLPFQETQYF